Presented here are 20 T cell receptor beta chains from one specimen sequenced in a study of shared clonotypes between healthy human individuals. Clones were sequenced by immunoSEQ multiplex PCR, and TCRdb holds only the in-frame ones, with some missing. Among around 1 million clones, approximately 80% were seen once, and the ten largest hold about 1.5%. Sequenced input: memory CD4+ T cells sorted from blood. The subset was: CD45RA-negative fraction. The receptors were gathered from a man younger than 30 in good health.

The chain is built from TRBV10-1 and TRBJ1-5; D ambiguous. The CDR3 contains 13 residues. Germline V CDR1 and CDR2: WNHNN, SYGVQD (reference sequence). The V end lost 0 bases, the J end lost 6 bases, and 6 bases lay between the germline ends. CDR3 sequence: CASSESLGQPQHF. The CDR3, as DNA: TGCGCCAGCAGTGAGTCCCTTGGTCAGCCCCAGCATTTT.

V and J are TRBV29-1 and TRBJ2-5; D not resolved. The germline V and J ends were trimmed by 5 bases and 4 bases, with 11 bases remaining between them. CDR1 and CDR2 (germline): SQVTM, ANQGSEA. The CDR3 contains 12 residues. The chain's CDR3 is CSVQRTGETQYF. CDR3 coding DNA: TGCAGCGTTCAAAGAACCGGAGAGACCCAGTACTTC. Full variable domain (rest looked up from reference TRBV29-1 and TRBJ2-5): SAVISQKPSRDICQRGTSLTIQCQVDSQVTMMFWYRQQPGQSLTLIATANQGSEATYESGFVIDKFPISRPNLTFSTLTVSNMSPEDSSIYLCSVQRTGETQYFGPGTRLLVL.

V gene TRBV5-1 combines with J gene TRBJ2-3; TRBD2 aligns across 16 bases. J gave up 6 bases and V 4 bases, and 8 bases lay outside the gene matches. This CDR3 contains 17 residues. Germline V CDR1 and CDR2: SGHRS, YFSETQ. The CDR3 spells CASSPAGLAGGLDTQYF. CDR3 in DNA: TGCGCCAGCAGCCCGGCGGGACTAGCGGGAGGGCTTGATACGCAGTATTTT.

The count of this clone is one. Additional DNA sequences in this sample encode the identical CDR3. V is TRBV29-1 and J is TRBJ2-3, with 8 bases lining up with TRBD1. The CDR3 sequence is 14 residues long. J gave up 1 base and V 4 bases, and 4 bases lay outside the gene matches. The germline gives CDR1 SQVTM, CDR2 ANQGSEA. CDR3 amino acids: CSVVGTGGTDTQYF. The CDR3 DNA sequence: TGCAGCGTTGTGGGGACAGGAGGCACAGATACGCAGTATTTT.

The V gene is TRBV7-9, the J gene TRBJ1-4; the match to TRBD1 covers 10 bases. The germline V gene encodes CDR1 SEHNR and CDR2 FQNEAQ (reference sequence). V was pared by 5 bases and J by 8 bases, with 5 bases of the junction left unmatched. There are 14 residues in the CDR3. The CDR3: CASSAWTGGEKLFF. DNA for the CDR3: TGTGCCAGCAGCGCATGGACAGGGGGAGAAAAACTGTTTTTT. The variable domain in full, completed from reference TRBV7-9 and TRBJ1-4, reads DTGVSQNPRHKITKRGQNVTFRCDPISEHNRLYWYRQTLGQGPEFLTYFQNEAQLEKSRLLSDRFSAERPKGSFSTLEIQRTEQGDSAMYLCASSAWTGGEKLFFGSGTQLSVL.

The V and J genes are TRBV7-2 and TRBJ2-3; D remains unclear. This CDR3 has 15 amino acids. The V gene lost 4 bases and the J gene lost 0 bases, with 11 bases spanning the gap. Germline-derived CDR1 and CDR2 are SGHTA and FQGNSA. The CDR3 DNA sequence: TGTGCCAGCAGCTCGAGACCAGGAAGCACAGATACGCAGTATTTT. The encoded protein is CASSSRPGSTDTQYF.

The rearrangement links TRBV28 to TRBJ2-1; 9 bases fit TRBD2. The ends lost 7 bases at V and 8 bases at J; junction bases unmatched: 9. This CDR3 is built from 14 residues. Germline V gives CDR1 MDHEN, CDR2 SYDVKM. CDR3 coding DNA: TGTGCCAGCACCTCAGGACTAGCGTGGGATGAGCAGTTCTTC. Its translation: CASTSGLAWDEQFF.

This clone was seen once. CDR3 in amino acids: CASSTSRGLSTDTQYF. Written as DNA, the CDR3 is TGTGCCAGTAGTACAAGCAGGGGCCTATCCACAGATACGCAGTATTTT. The rearrangement links TRBV19 to TRBJ2-3; D may be TRBD1 (6 bases). Trimming left V 4 bases short and J 2 bases short, with 16 bases between. There are 16 residues in the CDR3. CDR1 is LNHDA, CDR2 SQIVND, per germline (reference sequence).

The genes are TRBV19 and TRBJ2-1; TRBD1 matches at 7 bases. The CDR3 is 14 amino acids. The junction had 11 bases not matched to a gene; V was cut back by 10 bases and J by 5 bases. The germline V gene encodes CDR1 LNHDA and CDR2 SQIVND (reference sequence). DNA for the CDR3: TGTGCCACCGCTTGGACAGGACTCAACAATGAGCAGTTCTTC. The encoded protein is CATAWTGLNNEQFF. Supplemented by reference TRBV19 and TRBJ2-1, the full variable domain reads DGGITQSPKYLFRKEGQNVTLSCEQNLNHDAMYWYRQDPGQGLRLIYYSQIVNDFQKGDIAEGYSVSREKKESFPLTVTSAQKNPTAFYLCATAWTGLNNEQFFGPGTRLTVL.

This chain's CDR3 is CASSKDRGLGYEQYF. CDR3 coding DNA: TGTGCCAGCTCAAAGGACAGGGGGCTAGGATACGAGCAGTACTTC. The chain carries TRBV18 and TRBJ2-7; 11 bases line up with TRBD1. Germline CDR1 is KGHSH and CDR2 is LQKENI. V trimming: 5 bases; J trimming: 4 bases; junction bases outside the gene matches: 7. There are 15 residues in the CDR3.

This chain links TRBV29-1 with TRBJ2-3; the D gene is possibly TRBD1 (5 bases). Germline CDR1 reads SQVTM; CDR2 reads ANQGSEA. Trimming left V 6 bases short and J 0 bases short, with 22 bases between. The CDR3 covers 17 residues. The CDR3 DNA reads as TGCAGCGTGCCTAAACTACTGACAGACCTTAGCACAGATACGCAGTATTTT. It specifies CSVPKLLTDLSTDTQYF.

The rearrangement links TRBV30 to TRBJ1-2, with a weak D call TRBD1 (5 bases). The CDR3 length is 12 residues. CDR1 is GTSNPN and CDR2 is SVGIG in the germline V gene (reference sequence). V was pared by 4 bases and J by 4 bases, with 10 bases between. CDR3 region: CAWTPGTYGYTF. CDR3 DNA: TGTGCCTGGACCCCGGGGACCTATGGCTACACCTTC. Full variable domain (outside the CDR3, taken from reference TRBV30 and TRBJ1-2): SQTIHQWPATLVQPVGSPLSLECTVEGTSNPNLYWYRQAAGRGLQLLFYSVGIGQISSEVPQNLSASRPQDRQFILSSKKLLLSDSGFYLCAWTPGTYGYTFGSGTRLTVV.

In its sample, this clone was seen a few times. This chain links TRBV10-2 with TRBJ2-3; no clear D. From germline, CDR1 is WSHSY and CDR2 SAAADI. Trimming cost V 5 bases and J 4 bases, with 10 bases left between them. The CDR3 has 13 residues. The CDR3 DNA reads TGCGCCAGCAGTCAGCAGACGCCAGATACGCAGTATTTT. Amino acids: CASSQQTPDTQYF.

This clone was seen more than once but under ten times. The chain combines TRBV11-3 with TRBJ1-1; D is ambiguous. Germline V gives CDR1 SGHNT, CDR2 YENEEA. The CDR3 is made up of 14 amino acids. With 4 bases removed from V and 1 base from J, the gap between germline ends came to 10 bases. CDR3 sequence: CASSSSWANTEAFF. CDR3 DNA: TGTGCCAGCAGCTCCAGCTGGGCGAACACTGAAGCTTTCTTT.

The CDR3 DNA sequence: TGCGCCAGCAGTCTGAGGGACCCTATCTACGAGCAGTACTTC. Translating gives CASSLRDPIYEQYF. The chain recombines TRBV23-1 with TRBJ2-7; D tentatively reads TRBD1 or TRBD2 (5 bases each). TRBV23-1 is noted as an ORF with a role that remains uncertain. V lost 4 bases and J lost 3, with 13 bases in between. The CDR3 totals 14 residues.

The genes are TRBV5-1 and TRBJ1-2, with 12 bases lining up with TRBD1. Trimming removed 4 bases from V and 6 bases from J; junction bases left unmatched: 4. CDR1 is SGHRS, CDR2 YFSETQ, per germline. This CDR3 has 14 residues. In nucleotides, the CDR3 is TGCGCCAGCAGCCCCGGGACAGGGGGCGATGGCTACACCTTC. Residues: CASSPGTGGDGYTF.

The chain has TRBV2 and TRBJ2-3, with D hard to call. V was cut by 4 bases and J by 4 bases, with 12 bases left in between. This CDR3 has 14 residues. Germline assignment: CDR1 SNHLY and CDR2 FYNNEI. This chain's CDR3 is CASSVGRVPDTQYF. The CDR3, as DNA: TGTGCCAGCAGTGTTGGTCGGGTACCAGATACGCAGTATTTT.

The chain uses TRBV28 and TRBJ2-3; D possibly corresponds to TRBD2 (5 bases). The ends were cut back, 7 bases at V and 2 bases at J, with 16 bases in the middle. The V gene's germline CDR1 is MDHEN and CDR2 SYDVKM. There are 15 residues in the CDR3. The CDR3 loop reads CASINSGEYTDTQYF. The CDR3 region has the DNA TGTGCCAGCATCAACAGCGGAGAATACACAGATACGCAGTATTTT.

The chain employs TRBV5-8 and TRBJ1-1, with 7 bases lining up with TRBD1. Unmatched junction bases numbered 4, after V lost 7 bases and J lost 4 bases. There are 12 residues in the CDR3. Looked up from germline, CDR1 is SGHTS and CDR2 is YDEGEE. The CDR3 protein is CASCRTGTEAFF. The CDR3 coding sequence is TGTGCCAGCTGTAGGACAGGCACTGAAGCTTTCTTT.

The CDR3 DNA follows: TGTGCCAGCAGCCCGACTAGCGCAAACTACGAGCAGTACTTC. Translation gives CASSPTSANYEQYF. The chain uses TRBV5-4 and TRBJ2-7; 8 bases map to TRBD2. The V segment lost 4 bases and the J segment 3 bases; nucleotides outside the gene matches: 6. This CDR3 has 14 residues. Germline CDR1 reads SGHNT; CDR2 reads YYREEE (reference sequence). Together with reference TRBV5-4 and TRBJ2-7, the CDR3 gives the full variable domain: ETGVTQSPTHLIKTRGQQVTLRCSSQSGHNTVSWYQQALGQGPQFIFQYYREEENGRGNFPPRFSGLQFPNYSSELNVNALELDDSALYLCASSPTSANYEQYFGPGTRLTVT.